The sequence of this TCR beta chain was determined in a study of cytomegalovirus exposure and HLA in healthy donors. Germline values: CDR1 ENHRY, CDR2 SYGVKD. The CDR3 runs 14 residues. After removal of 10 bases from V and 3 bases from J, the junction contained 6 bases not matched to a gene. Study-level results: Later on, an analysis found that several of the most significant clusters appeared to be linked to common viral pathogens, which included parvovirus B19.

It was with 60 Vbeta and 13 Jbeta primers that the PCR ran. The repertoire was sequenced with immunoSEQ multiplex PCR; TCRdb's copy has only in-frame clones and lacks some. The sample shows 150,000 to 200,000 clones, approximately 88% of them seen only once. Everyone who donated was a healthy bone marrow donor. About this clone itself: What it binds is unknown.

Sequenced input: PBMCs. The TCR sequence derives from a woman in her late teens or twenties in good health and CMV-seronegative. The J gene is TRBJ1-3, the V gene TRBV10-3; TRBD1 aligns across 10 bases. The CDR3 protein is CATGQGYFGNTIYF. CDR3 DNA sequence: TGTGCCACGGGACAGGGGTACTTTGGAAACACCATATATTTT.